These T cell receptor beta chains were read from a single sample in a study of shared clonotypes between healthy human individuals. Libraries were prepared by immunoSEQ multiplex PCR; TCRdb keeps only in-frame clonotypes and omits some of them. Among roughly 2.5 million clones listed, more than 80% were seen once. The sequencing input was naive CD4+ T cells sorted from blood. The origin of the receptors is a man in his late teens or twenties in good health. Both conserved end residues are part of each CDR3. The D gene is left open where the match is weak. Clone size, where shown, is once, few, many, or a class for clones that have expanded.

j_call d_call clone_size v_call cdr3_nt cdr3_aa
TRBJ2-1 NA NA TRBV7-6 TGTGCCAGCAGCTTAGAGGGCAGCTACAATGAGCAGTTCTTC CASSLEGSYNEQFF
TRBJ1-2 NA NA TRBV18 TGTGCCAGCTCACCAACGGACGGTCCGTATGGCTACACCTTC CASSPTDGPYGYTF
TRBJ2-7 NA NA TRBV21-1 TGTGCCTGGACCTACGAGCAGTACTTC CAWTYEQYF
TRBJ1-1 NA few TRBV5-6 TGTGCCAGCAGCTTGTTCAAGGTGAACACTGAAGCTTTCTTT CASSLFKVNTEAFF
TRBJ1-6 TRBD1 NA TRBV6-6 TGTGCCAGCAGTTACTCGTGGACAGGGGTTAATTCACCCCTCCACTTT CASSYSWTGVNSPLHF
TRBJ2-5 NA NA TRBV19 TGTGCCAGTAGAAACCAGGGATACGAGACCCAGTACTTC CASRNQGYETQYF
TRBJ1-1 NA NA TRBV6-6 TGTGCCAGCAGTGCTAACACTGAAGCTTTCTTT CASSANTEAFF
TRBJ1-5 NA few TRBV30 TGTGCCTGGAGTCCCGGGACAATTAGCAATCAGCCCCAGCATTTT CAWSPGTISNQPQHF
TRBJ2-2 NA NA TRBV5-4 TGTGCCAGCAGCTTGGTAGCCGGATACACCGGGGAGCTGTTTTTT CASSLVAGYTGELFF
TRBJ1-4 TRBD1 NA TRBV7-9 TGTGCCAGCAGCCTCCGGGACAGGGAAAAACTGTTTTTT CASSLRDREKLFF
TRBJ2-3 TRBD2 NA TRBV5-1 TGCGCCAGCAGCTTGATGGCTAGCGGGCCAGATACGCAGTATTTT CASSLMASGPDTQYF
TRBJ2-7 TRBD1 NA TRBV11-2 TGTGCCAGCAGCTTCCGCGGACAGGCGACCTACGAGCAGTACTTC CASSFRGQATYEQYF
TRBJ2-1 NA NA TRBV7-3 TGTGCCAGCAGCTCCCATAACAATGAGCAGTTCTTC CASSSHNNEQFF
TRBJ2-3 TRBD2 NA TRBV5-4 TGTGCCAGCAGCCTTGGACTAGCGGGATCCGGTAGCACAGATACGCAGTATTTT CASSLGLAGSGSTDTQYF
TRBJ2-5 NA once TRBV5-4 TGTGCCAGCAGCCCGGGGGGCCGGAACCAAGAGACCCAGTACTTC CASSPGGRNQETQYF
TRBJ2-7 TRBD2 NA TRBV11-3 TGTGCCAGCAGCCCAACTAGCGGGAGTTACGAGCAGTACTTC CASSPTSGSYEQYF
TRBJ2-5 TRBD2 NA TRBV6-1 TGTGCCAGCAGTGAATGGGGGGGCCAAGAGACCCAGTACTTC CASSEWGGQETQYF
TRBJ1-3 NA once TRBV28 TGTGCCAGCAGTCCTCAGGTACCCGGAAACACCATATATTTT CASSPQVPGNTIYF
TRBJ1-1 TRBD1 NA TRBV10-3 TGTGCCACCCAGCCGACAGGGATGAACACTGAAGCTTTCTTT CATQPTGMNTEAFF
TRBJ2-7 NA once TRBV21-1 TGTGCCAGCAGCAGCTCGGAGGCAGGGAAGGGCGAGCAGTACTTC CASSSSEAGKGEQYF
TRBJ2-7 NA NA TRBV27 TGTGCCAGCAGCCGCAGCAAGCAGTACTTC CASSRSKQYF
TRBJ2-3 TRBD1 NA TRBV7-9 TGTGCCAGCAGCTCGACCTGGACAGGGGGTGGCACAGATACGCAGTATTTT CASSSTWTGGGTDTQYF
TRBJ2-7 NA NA TRBV7-9 TGTGCCAGCAGCTTCTCTCCCGACTACGAGCAGTACTTC CASSFSPDYEQYF
TRBJ2-7 TRBD1 NA TRBV7-3 TGTGCCAGCAGCCCAGGGACAGAGTCCTACGAGCAGTACTTC CASSPGTESYEQYF
TRBJ1-4 NA NA TRBV10-3 TGTGCCATCAGTGAGAGGGCAGGGGTTGAAAAACTGTTTTTT CAISERAGVEKLFF
TRBJ1-2 NA NA TRBV30 TGTGCCTGGAATTTTTTGGGATATGGCTACACCTTC CAWNFLGYGYTF
TRBJ2-3 TRBD2 NA TRBV29-1 TGCAGCGTACTCGGGACTAGCGGCCAAGCGCCAGATACGCAGTATTTT CSVLGTSGQAPDTQYF
TRBJ2-7 NA NA TRBV9 TGTGCCAGCAGCAGCAGAGGCGGAAGCTCCTACGAGCAGTACTTC CASSSRGGSSYEQYF
TRBJ2-7 TRBD2 NA TRBV5-1 TGCGCCAGCAGCCCGGGGGGGACTAGCAGCTCCTACGAGCAGTACTTC CASSPGGTSSSYEQYF
TRBJ1-1 NA NA TRBV30 TGTGCCTGGAGTCCCGAGGGGGGTGAAGCTTTCTTT CAWSPEGGEAFF